A single T cell receptor beta chain is shown here with its context. Its antigen is unknown. This sample also contains other DNA sequences that code for the same CDR3. Only CD45RO-negative cells positively selected for CCR7 counted as naive CD8 cells, so terminally differentiated effector memory CD45RA+ cells were excluded. Nashville, Tennessee was home to all donors, who were Caucasian adults. The data were obtained in a study of shared clonotypes between healthy human individuals. Study-wide results and caveats: Clonotype sharing across several donors was observed for around 4.8% of naive CD4 clonotypes. The small donor group covered limited genetic and exposure diversity.

Assay: immunoSEQ multiplex PCR; the TCRdb copy retains only in-frame clones and omits some. The data show 1.5 million to 2.5 million clones, about 95% seen once. There are 12 residues in the CDR3. The germline V gene has CDR1 SQVTM and CDR2 ANQGSEA. V lost 7 bases and J 1 base, leaving 10 bases between the germline ends. This clonotype originated in a man between 18 and 35 years old in good health. This chain connects TRBV29-1 to TRBJ2-5, with a weak D call TRBD2 (6 bases). Input material: naive CD8+ T cells sorted from blood. CDR3 sequence reads: CSAEGGQETQYF. DNA of the CDR3: TGCAGCGCTGAGGGAGGCCAAGAGACCCAGTACTTC.